A selection of T cell receptor beta chains follows, all from one sample in a study of blood T cells in healthy people across ages. Each CDR3 protein is one row after TCRdb ran MiXCR on the 5' RACE reads. This sample has some 1.7 million distinct CDR3 sequences; about 28% occur once, and the top ten carry 7.7%. The sequenced material came from blood. Receptor source: a woman in her 30s in good health. Both conserved end residues are part of each CDR3. The D gene is left open where the match is weak. The size entry is marked missing in some rows and otherwise reads once, few, many or a size class.

clone_size j_call v_call d_call cdr3_nt cdr3_aa
NA TRBJ1-3 TRBV15 NA TGTGCCACCAGCACCATGGTGCTCTCTGGAAACACCATATATTTT CATSTMVLSGNTIYF
few TRBJ2-3 TRBV21-1 NA TGTGCCAGCAGCAAACAGAAAAGAGGCACAGATACGCAGTATTTT CASSKQKRGTDTQYF
many TRBJ1-5 TRBV12-3/TRBV12-4 TRBD1 TGTGCCAGCAGGAGGACAGGGGGTAATCAGCCCCAGCATTTT CASRRTGGNQPQHF
few TRBJ1-1 TRBV29-1 NA TGCAGCGTTGACGGTCCCATGAACACTGAAGCTTTCTTT CSVDGPMNTEAFF
few TRBJ2-6 TRBV5-1 NA TGCGCCAGCAGCCCTCCGACCCCAGGGGGGGCCAACGTCCTGACTTTC CASSPPTPGGANVLTF
NA TRBJ2-6 TRBV5-1 NA TGCGCCAGCAGTACACAGGGCCTTAGCTCTGGGGCCAACGTCCTGACTTTC CASSTQGLSSGANVLTF
NA TRBJ1-1 TRBV5-6 NA TGTGCCAGCACCGGTTGGACCCGGGGGGACACTGAAGCTTTCTTT CASTGWTRGDTEAFF
NA TRBJ2-1 TRBV7-9 TRBD2 TGTGCCAGCAGTCGCCTCGAGCGGGGGAACTACAATGAGCAGTTCTTC CASSRLERGNYNEQFF
NA TRBJ2-7 TRBV10-1 TRBD1 TGCGCCAGCGGGAGACGGGACAGGACATCTGACGAGCAGTACTTC CASGRRDRTSDEQYF
many TRBJ2-3 TRBV12-3/TRBV12-4 TRBD2 TGTGCCAGCAGTTGGGGACTAGCGGGTACAGATACGCAGTATTTT CASSWGLAGTDTQYF
NA TRBJ2-1 TRBV7-2 NA TGTGCCAGCTGCCCGACTGAAATTAATGAGCAGTTCTTC CASCPTEINEQFF
few TRBJ2-1 TRBV14 NA TGTGCCAGCAGCCAAGATAGTTGGCGGCGCTCCTACAATGAGCAGTTCTTC CASSQDSWRRSYNEQFF
few TRBJ1-1 TRBV6-1 NA TGTGCCAGTCGGGTCGTGGAAATTAACACTGAAGCTTTCTTT CASRVVEINTEAFF
few TRBJ2-1 TRBV4-2 NA TGTGCCAGCAGCCAAGCCCGTTCCGCAGAAAAGCAGTTCTTC CASSQARSAEKQFF
NA TRBJ2-1 TRBV6-5 TRBD2 TGTGCCAGCAGTTATATACTAAGCGGGAGCCGAAATGAGCAGTTCTTC CASSYILSGSRNEQFF
NA TRBJ2-6 TRBV7-9 TRBD1 TGTGCCAGCAGCCACCGGGACAGGGGGCGCTTTGGGGCCAACGTCCTGACTTTC CASSHRDRGRFGANVLTF
NA TRBJ2-3 TRBV3-1 NA TGTGCCAGCAGCCAAGAGGGTAGGGGAGATACGCAGTATTTT CASSQEGRGDTQYF
few TRBJ1-2 TRBV6-5 NA TGTGCCAGCAGTGACGACCGGGTAGCTAACTATGGCTACACCTTC CASSDDRVANYGYTF
few TRBJ1-1 TRBV10-2 TRBD1 TGCGCCAGCAGTTCGTTCGGGACAGGGAAGGGAGCTTTCTTT CASSSFGTGKGAFF
few TRBJ2-3 TRBV7-9 NA TGTGCCAGCAGCTTAGAGTTTAAGACGGGGTCCACAGATACGCAGTATTTT CASSLEFKTGSTDTQYF
once TRBJ1-2 TRBV29-1 NA TGCTGCGGGATCGGGGGGGATGGCTACACCTTC CCGIGGDGYTF
NA TRBJ2-3 TRBV10-3 NA TGTGCCATCAGTGCGGCAGGGGCAGATACGCAGTATTTT CAISAAGADTQYF
NA TRBJ2-1 TRBV29-1 NA TGCAGCGTTGGACCTAGCGAGAGTTATGAGCAGTTCTTC CSVGPSESYEQFF
NA TRBJ1-5 TRBV5-5 NA TGTGCCAGTAACCCCGGGACGGAATATCAGCCCCAGCATTTT CASNPGTEYQPQHF
few TRBJ1-5 TRBV4-1 NA TGCGCCAGCAGCCAACAGGGGCAGAGTCAGCCCCAGCATTTT CASSQQGQSQPQHF
few TRBJ2-2 TRBV5-1 NA TGCGCCAGCAGCTTGCCGAGGCCCGGGGAGCTGTTTTTT CASSLPRPGELFF
NA TRBJ1-1 TRBV7-6 NA TGTGCCAGCAGCTCGAATACAGGCTCAAACACTGAAGCTTTCTTT CASSSNTGSNTEAFF
NA TRBJ2-1 TRBV6-5 TRBD2 TGTGCCAGCAGTTACTTGACTAGCGGGGGGAACAATGAGCAGTTCTTC CASSYLTSGGNNEQFF
NA TRBJ1-1 TRBV29-1 NA TGCAGCGTGTTATCCTCCGGTGGGGTGAACACTGAAGCTTTCTTT CSVLSSGGVNTEAFF
many TRBJ2-6 TRBV5-1 NA TGCGCCAGCAGCTTTGGACAGCTTCGCTCTGGGGCCAACGTCCTGACTTTC CASSFGQLRSGANVLTF
few TRBJ2-7 TRBV7-6 TRBD2 TGTGCCAGCAGCTTGGGAGGGGATCTCTCCTACGAGCAGTACTTC CASSLGGDLSYEQYF
few TRBJ2-1 TRBV21-1 NA TGTGCCAGCAGCAATGGGATAAACGGGGCTAATGAGCAGTTCTTC CASSNGINGANEQFF
NA TRBJ1-4 TRBV15 NA TGTGCCACCAGCAGAGGGAGAGGGATGGGTGAAAAACTGTTTTTT CATSRGRGMGEKLFF
many TRBJ2-1 TRBV20-1 TRBD2 TGCAGTGCTAGAGGTGATTGGACTAGCGGGGGCAATGAGCAGTTCTTC CSARGDWTSGGNEQFF
few TRBJ2-6 TRBV15 NA TGTGCCACCAGCAGGATGGGACAAGACTCTGGGGCCAACGTCCTGACTTTC CATSRMGQDSGANVLTF
NA TRBJ1-4 TRBV11-2 NA TGTGCCAGCAGCCGACGGGCCCTAGGGGAAAAACTGTTTTTT CASSRRALGEKLFF
NA TRBJ2-1 TRBV5-1 NA TGCGCCAGCAGCCCCCAGGGCTCAAGCTCCTACAATGAGCAGTTCTTC CASSPQGSSSYNEQFF
many TRBJ1-5 TRBV3-1 NA TGTGCCAGCAGCCAAGATTCCCCCACTAGCAATCAGCCCCAGCATTTT CASSQDSPTSNQPQHF
NA TRBJ1-4 TRBV6-5 NA TGTGCCAGCAGTTACTCCCAGGACGAAAAACTGTTTTTT CASSYSQDEKLFF
NA TRBJ1-3 TRBV27 NA TGTGCCAGCAGCACGCATGGGAGTAACACCATATATTTT CASSTHGSNTIYF
many TRBJ2-7 TRBV18 NA TGTGCCAGCTCGTCCGTGCTAGGCTCCGACGAGCAGTACTTC CASSSVLGSDEQYF
NA TRBJ1-2 TRBV7-2 NA TGTGCCAGCAGCACCTCGGGGGCTAACTATGGCTACACCTTC CASSTSGANYGYTF